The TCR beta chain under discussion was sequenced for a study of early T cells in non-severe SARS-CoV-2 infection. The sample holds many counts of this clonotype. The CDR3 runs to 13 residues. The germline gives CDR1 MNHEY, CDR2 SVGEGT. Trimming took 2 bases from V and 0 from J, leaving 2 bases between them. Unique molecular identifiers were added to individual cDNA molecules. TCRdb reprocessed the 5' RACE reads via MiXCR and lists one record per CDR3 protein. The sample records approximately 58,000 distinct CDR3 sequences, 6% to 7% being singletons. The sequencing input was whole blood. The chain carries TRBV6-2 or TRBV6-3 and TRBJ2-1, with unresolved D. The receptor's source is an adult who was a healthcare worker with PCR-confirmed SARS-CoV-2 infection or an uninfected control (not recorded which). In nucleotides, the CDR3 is TGTGCCAGCAGTTACGACTCCTACAATGAGCAGTTCTTC. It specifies CASSYDSYNEQFF.